This TCR beta chain was found in a study of blood T cell repertoires in COVID-19 (TCRdb year 2020). Study-wide context: Samples covering the acute and convalescent phases of COVID-19 were provided by collaborators in the United States, Italy and Spain. The material from the prospective study consisted of cDNA or gDNA derived from T cells, B-cell-depleted T cells, or PBMCs. Deeply sampled blood TCRbeta repertoires from subjects exposed to, actively infected with, or recovered from COVID-19 were included in the dataset. The repertoires were made available in a free public database intended to serve as a resource for research on the immune response to SARS-CoV-2. The samples were drawn from two sources: the first 160 participants of the ongoing ImmuneRACE study, and 1,200 or so subjects contributed by 6 global collaborators. A de-identified subject ID, COVID-19 status, age in years and sex were almost always included in the sample metadata. Where available, HLA class I and class II types were taken from metadata supplied by the sample provider and were not determined by assay-based typing. General study outcomes and caveats: Clinical and demographic metadata were provided uncurated, with the amount varying by source and participant.

Collaborating institutions collected whole blood in K2EDTA tubes following their own protocols. For TCRbeta analysis, collaborators shipped samples in one of three forms: frozen whole blood, isolated PBMCs, or DNA extracted from either of those sample types. Concerning this clone itself: Its antigen remains unidentified. No much larger clonotype is one base removed from it; base qualities were not supplied.

The immunoSEQ Assay, a bias-controlled multiplex PCR, was used to amplify TCRbeta CDR3 regions from genomic DNA. The original methods were these. The number of nucleated cells in each sample was estimated from the amplification of reference gene primers within the assay. To quantify the absolute abundance of each unique TCRbeta CDR3 rearrangement, sequence reads were collapsed and filtered. For each sample, productive Simpson clonality was calculated as the square root of Simpson's diversity index across productive rearrangements. Imported from immuneACCESS, the table was reduced by TCRdb to in-frame sequences with V and J called. These copies leave out some clones; in studies compared against another copy, an unresolved V gene accounts for under half, and the cause of the remainder is not known. That table supplies the V and J calls and clone size; D and trimming were determined from the DNA. The sample table contains hundreds of thousands of clones; only one count was recorded for more than 85% of them. In total, the top ten clones hold about 3% of the sample.

The sequence derives from a human donor in a cohort sampled during active COVID-19. The sequenced material came from peripheral blood.

The base sequence is TGTGCCTGGAGTCAGACAGAGAACACTGAAGCTTTCTTT. Its coded protein is CAWSQTENTEAFF. The chain uses TRBV30 and TRBJ1-1; tentative D gene TRBD1, with 5 bases matching. Trimming removed 2 bases from V and 1 base from J, leaving 8 bases between the germline ends. Its CDR3 holds 13 amino acids, cysteine through phenylalanine. Just CDR3 DNA is preserved here, 39 bases in frame from base 1. CDR1 is given as GTSNPN and CDR2 as SVGIG, both from the germline V gene (reference sequence).